This is a list of T cell receptor beta chains from one sample in a study of shared clonotypes between healthy human individuals. This table comes from immunoSEQ multiplex PCR, and its TCRdb copy is limited to in-frame clones, with some not included. The sample gives 1.5 million to 2.5 million clones, less than 95% of which show up once; around 1% is in the top ten. Input material: naive CD8+ T cells sorted from blood. These TCRs come from a man younger than 35 in good health. Each CDR3 is given with its conserved first and last residue. Clone size is shown for a subset of rows, as once, few, many or a class of expanded clone.

V gene,clone size,J gene,CDR3 protein
TRBV30,-,TRBJ2-7,CAWSVSGSSEQYF
TRBV11-2,-,TRBJ2-7,CASSLATAYEQYF
TRBV19,-,TRBJ2-1,CASSPGLRNEQFF
TRBV27,-,TRBJ1-2,CASSLGPGSNYGYTF
TRBV5-8,-,TRBJ2-5,CASSGREGQYQETQYF
TRBV11-2,once,TRBJ2-2,CASSLTGRPGELFF
TRBV5-1,-,TRBJ2-7,CASSLASRVYEQYF
TRBV30,-,TRBJ1-5,CAWSLEGNQPQHF
TRBV5-1,-,TRBJ2-3,CASSLVPSGNTDTQYF
TRBV11-2,-,TRBJ1-4,CASSPDPRNEKLFF
TRBV11-2,-,TRBJ2-7,CASSLASPYEQYF
TRBV6-1,once,TRBJ1-2,CASEGPGVSYGYTF
TRBV13,-,TRBJ2-7,CASSPTGGRGYEQYF
TRBV11-2,-,TRBJ1-5,CASSLVGGQRQPQHF
TRBV9,-,TRBJ1-3,CASSVGSGGNTIYF
TRBV7-7,-,TRBJ2-5,CASSLEARLGETQYF
TRBV11-2,-,TRBJ2-5,CASSPADNQETQYF
TRBV19,once,TRBJ2-7,CASSPGLVYEQYF
TRBV5-4,-,TRBJ2-5,CASSSTWTGAEETQYF
TRBV27,-,TRBJ2-6,CATQGSGANVLTF
TRBV19,once,TRBJ2-1,CASSIPFVTGWNNEQFF
TRBV9,-,TRBJ2-2,CASSEAIPGELFF
TRBV7-3,-,TRBJ2-1,CASSLPGWEQFF
TRBV27,few,TRBJ1-5,CASSFGRNQPQHF
TRBV4-1,-,TRBJ2-7,CASSQTPGGAGYEQYF
TRBV5-1,-,TRBJ2-7,CASTSGLAGSYEQYF
TRBV19,-,TRBJ2-1,CASMEGEDNEQFF
TRBV7-9,-,TRBJ2-2,CASAGITGELFF
TRBV9,-,TRBJ2-7,CASSSGGLGPYEQYF
TRBV30,-,TRBJ1-2,CAWQDGYGYTF
TRBV11-2,-,TRBJ2-1,CASSLPGAGVPYNEQFF
TRBV19,-,TRBJ2-7,CASSIKGYLYEQYF
TRBV7-6,-,TRBJ2-1,CASSGWASTHKSYNEQFF
TRBV6-1,-,TRBJ1-4,CASSEAAGAGAILGEKLFF
TRBV7-2,-,TRBJ2-2,CASGSTRGDTGELFF
TRBV6-1,-,TRBJ2-7,CASSDGPYYEQYF
TRBV6-6,-,TRBJ2-1,CAVGLAGLIYNEQFF
TRBV9,-,TRBJ2-7,CASSVAHLGEQYF
TRBV4-3,-,TRBJ1-1,CASSQTEGDLEAFF
TRBV7-9,-,TRBJ2-7,CASSLVDGKSYEQYF
TRBV11-2,-,TRBJ2-1,CASSLELAGGGVYNEQFF
TRBV5-1,-,TRBJ2-1,CASSLGASGNEQFF
TRBV5-1,-,TRBJ1-4,CASRNGSTSINEKLFF
TRBV4-1,-,TRBJ1-4,CASSQVFRGNEKLFF
TRBV7-9,-,TRBJ2-7,CASSADLSSYEQYF
TRBV5-6,-,TRBJ1-2,CASSLGWDLNYGYTF
TRBV12-5,-,TRBJ1-5,CASGLVRQGGDQPQHF
TRBV27,-,TRBJ2-2,CASRLINTGELFF
TRBV7-9,-,TRBJ2-4,CASSARDPLAKNIQYF
TRBV4-3,-,TRBJ2-7,CASSPGGTYEQYF
TRBV4-1,-,TRBJ1-3,CASSIFLGSGNTIYF